This TCR beta chain was recorded in a study of beta chain features in type 1 diabetes. Across the study: There was similarity between patients and healthy donors in age, gender and cell yields. Points from the study as a whole: Cells carrying high TCR expression could end up over-represented when cDNA is sequenced. Patients with type 1 diabetes showed fewer VDJ junction insertions and more deletions. Type 1 diabetes patients showed a moderate but significant shortening of TCRB CDR3s in all four CD4+ subsets.

With respect to this clone: Its antigen remains unknown.

The entirety of the isolated RNA underwent reverse transcription, so expressed TCRB transcripts were sequenced. Assay: immunoSEQ multiplex PCR; the TCRdb copy retains only in-frame clones and omits some. The sample lists approximately 600,000 clones; around 11% were seen once. CD45RO/CCR7/CD25/CD127/CD95/CD27 staining was used to isolate CD4+ naive, central memory, regulatory and stem cell-like memory cells by sorting. Trimming shortened V by 4 bases and J by 13 bases, and 16 bases separated the two germline ends. Germline V gives CDR1 MDHEN, CDR2 SYDVKM. CDR3 size: 12 residues. The TCR comes from a man younger than 45 with type 1 diabetes. The chain employs TRBV28 and TRBJ1-2; the D is unclear. The material sequenced was naive CD4+ T cells from blood. CDR3 DNA sequence: TGTGCCAGCAGTTCTGTTTCGCCTGAGGTCACCTTC. Translation gives CASSSVSPEVTF.